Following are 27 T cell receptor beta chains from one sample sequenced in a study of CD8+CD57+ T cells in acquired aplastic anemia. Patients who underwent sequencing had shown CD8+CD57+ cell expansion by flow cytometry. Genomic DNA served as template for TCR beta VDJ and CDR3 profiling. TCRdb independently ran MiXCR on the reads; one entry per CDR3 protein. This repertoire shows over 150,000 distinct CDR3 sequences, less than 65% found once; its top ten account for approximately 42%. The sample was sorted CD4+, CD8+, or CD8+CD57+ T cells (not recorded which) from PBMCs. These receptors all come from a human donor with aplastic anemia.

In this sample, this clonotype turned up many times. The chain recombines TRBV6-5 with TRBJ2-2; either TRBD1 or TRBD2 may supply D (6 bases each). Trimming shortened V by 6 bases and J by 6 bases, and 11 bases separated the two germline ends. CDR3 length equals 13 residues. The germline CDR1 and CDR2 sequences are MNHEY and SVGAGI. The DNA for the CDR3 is TGTGCCAGCAGAAAAAGGGGGGCCGGGGAGCTGTTTTTT. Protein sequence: CASRKRGAGELFF.

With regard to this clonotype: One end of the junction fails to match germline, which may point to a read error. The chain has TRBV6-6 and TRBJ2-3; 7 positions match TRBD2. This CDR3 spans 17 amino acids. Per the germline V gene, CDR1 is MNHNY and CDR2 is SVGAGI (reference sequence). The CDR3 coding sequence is TGTGCCAGCAGTTACCCTAGCGGAGGGTCTAGCACAGGTACGCAGTATTTT. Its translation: CASSYPSGGSSTGTQYF.

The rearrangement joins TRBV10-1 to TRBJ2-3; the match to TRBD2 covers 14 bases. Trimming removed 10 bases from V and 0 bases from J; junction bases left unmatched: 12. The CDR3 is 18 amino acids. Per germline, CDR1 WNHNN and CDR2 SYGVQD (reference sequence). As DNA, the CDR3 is TGCGCCAACACGGGACTAGCGGGGGCCGCAGGTAGCACAGATACGCAGTATTTT. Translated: CANTGLAGAAGSTDTQYF.

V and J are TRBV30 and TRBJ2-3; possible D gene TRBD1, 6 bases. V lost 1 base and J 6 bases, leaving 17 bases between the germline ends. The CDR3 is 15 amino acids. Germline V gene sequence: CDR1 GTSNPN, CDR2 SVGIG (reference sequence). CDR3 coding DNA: TGTGCCTGGAGTGCCGATTCAGGGGATGGGGATACGCAGTATTTT. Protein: CAWSADSGDGDTQYF.

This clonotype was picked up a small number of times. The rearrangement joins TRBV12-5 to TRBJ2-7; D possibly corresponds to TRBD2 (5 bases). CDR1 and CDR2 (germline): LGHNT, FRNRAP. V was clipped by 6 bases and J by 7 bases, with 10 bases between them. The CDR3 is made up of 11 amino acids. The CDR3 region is CASGQRLEQYF. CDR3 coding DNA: TGTGCTAGTGGCCAGCGACTAGAGCAGTACTTC.

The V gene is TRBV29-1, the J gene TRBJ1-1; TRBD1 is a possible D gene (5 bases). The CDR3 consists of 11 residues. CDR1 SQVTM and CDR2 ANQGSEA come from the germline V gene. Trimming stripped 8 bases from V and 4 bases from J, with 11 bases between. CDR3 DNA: TGCAGCTTCAGGGAGGGCACTGAAGCTTTCTTT. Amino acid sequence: CSFREGTEAFF.

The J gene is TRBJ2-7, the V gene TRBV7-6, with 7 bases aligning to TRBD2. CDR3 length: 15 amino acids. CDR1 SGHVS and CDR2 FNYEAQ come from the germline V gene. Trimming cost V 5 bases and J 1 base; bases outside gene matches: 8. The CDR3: CASSGEGWASYEQYF. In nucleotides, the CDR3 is TGTGCCAGCAGCGGGGAGGGGTGGGCTTCCTACGAGCAGTACTTC.

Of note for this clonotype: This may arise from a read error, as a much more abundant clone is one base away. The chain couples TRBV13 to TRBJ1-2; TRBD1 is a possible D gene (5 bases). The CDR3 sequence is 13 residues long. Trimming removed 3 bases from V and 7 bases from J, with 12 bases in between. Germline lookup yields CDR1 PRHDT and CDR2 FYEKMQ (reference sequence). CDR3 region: CASSFGPGGGYTF. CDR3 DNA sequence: TGTGCCAGCAGCTTTGGACCCGGGGGTGGCTACACCTTC. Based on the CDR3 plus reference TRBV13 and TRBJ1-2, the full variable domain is AAGVIQSPRHLIKEKRETATLKCYPIPRHDTVYWYQQGPGQDPQFLISFYEKMQSDKGSIPDRFSAQQFSDYHSELNMSSLELGDSALYFCASSFGPGGGYTFGSGTRLTVV.

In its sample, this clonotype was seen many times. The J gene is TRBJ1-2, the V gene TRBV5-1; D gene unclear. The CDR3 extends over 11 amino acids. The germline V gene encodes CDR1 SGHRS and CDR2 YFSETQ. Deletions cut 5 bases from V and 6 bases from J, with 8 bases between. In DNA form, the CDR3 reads TGCGCCAGCAGTAATGAGGATGGCTACACCTTC. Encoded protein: CASSNEDGYTF.

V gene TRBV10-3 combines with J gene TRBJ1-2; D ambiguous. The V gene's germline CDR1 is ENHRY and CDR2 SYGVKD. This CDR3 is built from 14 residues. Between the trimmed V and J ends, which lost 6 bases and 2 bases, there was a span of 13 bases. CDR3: CAIRLGPENYGYTF. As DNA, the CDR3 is TGTGCCATCAGGTTGGGCCCAGAAAACTATGGCTACACCTTC.

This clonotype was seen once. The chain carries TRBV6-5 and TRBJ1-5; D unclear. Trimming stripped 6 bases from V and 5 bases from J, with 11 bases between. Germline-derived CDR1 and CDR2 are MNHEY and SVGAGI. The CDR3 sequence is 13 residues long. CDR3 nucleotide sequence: TGTGCCAGCAGCCTCAACAGCGATCAGCCCCAGCATTTT. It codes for CASSLNSDQPQHF.

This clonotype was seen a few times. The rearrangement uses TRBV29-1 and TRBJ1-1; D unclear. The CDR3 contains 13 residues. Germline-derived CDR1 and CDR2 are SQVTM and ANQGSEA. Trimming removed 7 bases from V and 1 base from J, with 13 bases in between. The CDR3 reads CSDSTGENTEAFF. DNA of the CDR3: TGCAGCGACTCGACGGGAGAGAACACTGAAGCTTTCTTT.

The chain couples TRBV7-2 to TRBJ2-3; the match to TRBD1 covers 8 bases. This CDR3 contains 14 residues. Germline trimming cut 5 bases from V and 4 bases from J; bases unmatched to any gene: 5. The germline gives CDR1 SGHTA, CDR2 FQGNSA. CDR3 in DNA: TGTGCCAGCAGCCGCCAGGGGGCGTCAGATACGCAGTATTTT. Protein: CASSRQGASDTQYF.

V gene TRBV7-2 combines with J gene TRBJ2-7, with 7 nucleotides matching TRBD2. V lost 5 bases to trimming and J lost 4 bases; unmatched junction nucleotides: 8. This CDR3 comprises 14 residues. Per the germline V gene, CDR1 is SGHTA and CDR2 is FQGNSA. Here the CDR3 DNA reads TGTGCCAGCAGCGAACAAGCGGGAAGTTACGAGCAGTACTTC. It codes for CASSEQAGSYEQYF.

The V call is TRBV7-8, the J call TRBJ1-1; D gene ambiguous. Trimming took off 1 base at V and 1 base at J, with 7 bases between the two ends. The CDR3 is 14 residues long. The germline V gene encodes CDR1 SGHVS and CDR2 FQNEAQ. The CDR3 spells CASSLVFGNTEAFF. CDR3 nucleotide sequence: TGTGCCAGCAGCTTAGTGTTCGGGAACACTGAAGCTTTCTTT. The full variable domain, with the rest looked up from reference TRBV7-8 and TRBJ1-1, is GAGVSQSPRYKVAKRGQDVALRCDPISGHVSLFWYQQALGQGPEFLTYFQNEAQLDKSGLPSDRFFAERPEGSVSTLKIQRTQQEDSAVYLCASSLVFGNTEAFFGQGTRLTVV.

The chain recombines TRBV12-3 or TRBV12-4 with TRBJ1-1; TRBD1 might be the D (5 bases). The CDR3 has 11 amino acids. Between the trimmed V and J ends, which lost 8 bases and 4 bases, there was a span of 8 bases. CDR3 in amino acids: CASQGFTEAFF. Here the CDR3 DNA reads TGTGCCAGCCAGGGCTTCACTGAAGCTTTCTTT.

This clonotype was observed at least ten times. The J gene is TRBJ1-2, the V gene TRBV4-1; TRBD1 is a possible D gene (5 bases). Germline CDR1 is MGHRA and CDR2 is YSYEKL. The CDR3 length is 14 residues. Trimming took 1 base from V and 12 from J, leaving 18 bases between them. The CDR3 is CASSQARMLGEDTF. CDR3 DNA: TGCGCCAGCAGCCAAGCCCGAATGCTAGGGGAGGACACCTTC.

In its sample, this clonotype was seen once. The CDR3 bases are TGTGCCAGCAGCTCAGACAGTCTAAGCTCCTATAATTCACCCCTCCACTTT. Residues: CASSSDSLSSYNSPLHF. The chain joins TRBV7-9 to TRBJ1-6, with TRBD1 as a possible D gene (5 bases). The V gene lost 4 bases and the J gene lost 0 bases, with 13 bases spanning the gap. This CDR3 has 17 residues. Per the germline V gene, CDR1 is SEHNR and CDR2 is FQNEAQ (reference sequence).

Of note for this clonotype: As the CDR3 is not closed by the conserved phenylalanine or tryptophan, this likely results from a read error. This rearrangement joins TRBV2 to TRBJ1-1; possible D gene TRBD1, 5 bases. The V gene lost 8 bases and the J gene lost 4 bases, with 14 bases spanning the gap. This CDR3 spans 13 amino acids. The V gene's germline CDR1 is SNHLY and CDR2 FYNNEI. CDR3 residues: CASPRGVSTEAFL. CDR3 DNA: TGTGCCAGCCCCCGAGGGGTGAGCACTGAAGCTTTCCTT.

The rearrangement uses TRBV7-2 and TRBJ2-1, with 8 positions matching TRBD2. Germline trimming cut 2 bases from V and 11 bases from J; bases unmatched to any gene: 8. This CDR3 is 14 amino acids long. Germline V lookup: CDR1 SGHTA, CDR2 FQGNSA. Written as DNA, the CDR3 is TGTGCCAGCAGCTTACCTATCGAGCGGGAGAAGCAGTTCTTC. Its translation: CASSLPIEREKQFF. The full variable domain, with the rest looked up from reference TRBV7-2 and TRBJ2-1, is GAGVSQSPSNKVTEKGKDVELRCDPISGHTALYWYRQSLGQGLEFLIYFQGNSAPDKSGLPSDRFSAERTGGSVSTLTIQRTQQEDSAVYLCASSLPIEREKQFFGPGTRLTVL.

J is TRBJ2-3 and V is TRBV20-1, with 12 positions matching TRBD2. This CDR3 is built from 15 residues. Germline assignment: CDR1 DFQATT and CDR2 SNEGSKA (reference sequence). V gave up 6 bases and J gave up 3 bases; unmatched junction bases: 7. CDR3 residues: CSAQRTSGETDTQYF. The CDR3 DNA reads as TGCAGTGCCCAAAGGACTAGCGGGGAAACAGATACGCAGTATTTT.

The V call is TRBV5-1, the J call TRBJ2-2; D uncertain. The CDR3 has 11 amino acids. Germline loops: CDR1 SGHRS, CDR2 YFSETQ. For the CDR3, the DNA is TGCGCTTCAAGGGACACCGGGGAGCTGTTTTTT. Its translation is CASRDTGELFF. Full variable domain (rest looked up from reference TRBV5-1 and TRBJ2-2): KAGVTQTPRYLIKTRGQQVTLSCSPISGHRSVSWYQQTPGQGLQFLFEYFSETQRNKGNFPGRFSGRQFSNSRSEMNVSTLELGDSALYLCASRDTGELFFGEGSRLTVL.

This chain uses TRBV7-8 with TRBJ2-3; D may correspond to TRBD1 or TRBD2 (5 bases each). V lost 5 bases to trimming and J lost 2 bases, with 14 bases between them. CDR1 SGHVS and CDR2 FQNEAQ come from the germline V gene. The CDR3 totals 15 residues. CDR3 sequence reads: CASSQKRGDTDTQYF. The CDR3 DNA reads TGTGCCAGCAGCCAAAAGAGGGGCGACACAGATACGCAGTATTTT.

The CDR3 loop is CASSSRTGVETPLHF. In DNA form, the CDR3 reads TGTGCCAGCAGTTCGAGGACAGGGGTGGAAACACCCCTCCACTTT. The chain employs TRBV7-2 and TRBJ1-6, with 9 bases lining up with TRBD1. Germline V CDR1 and CDR2: SGHTA, FQGNSA. V shed 6 bases, J shed 11 bases, and the junction held 11 bases outside the gene matches. This CDR3 is 15 amino acids long.

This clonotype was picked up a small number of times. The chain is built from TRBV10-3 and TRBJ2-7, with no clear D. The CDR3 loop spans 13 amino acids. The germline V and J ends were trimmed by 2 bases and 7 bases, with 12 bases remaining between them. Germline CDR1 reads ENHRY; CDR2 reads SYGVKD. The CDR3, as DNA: TGTGCCATCAGTGAGCCCACTTCCCGGGAGCAGTACTTC. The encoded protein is CAISEPTSREQYF.

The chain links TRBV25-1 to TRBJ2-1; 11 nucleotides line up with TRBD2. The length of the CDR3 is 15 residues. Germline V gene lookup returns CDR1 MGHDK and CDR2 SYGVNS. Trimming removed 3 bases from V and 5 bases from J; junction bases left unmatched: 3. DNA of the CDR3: TGTGCCAGCAGTGAGACTAGCGGGGCCCACAATGAGCAGTTCTTC. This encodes CASSETSGAHNEQFF.

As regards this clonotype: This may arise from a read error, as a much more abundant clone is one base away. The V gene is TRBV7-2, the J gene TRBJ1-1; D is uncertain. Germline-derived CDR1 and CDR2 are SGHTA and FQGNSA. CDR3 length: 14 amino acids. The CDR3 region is CASSWRIMNTEAFF. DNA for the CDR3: TGCGCCAGCAGCTGGAGGATTATGAACACTGAAGCTTTCTTT. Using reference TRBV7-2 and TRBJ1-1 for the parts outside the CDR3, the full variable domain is GAGVSQSPSNKVTEKGKDVELRCDPISGHTALYWYRQSLGQGLEFLIYFQGNSAPDKSGLPSDRFSAERTGGSVSTLTIQRTQQEDSAVYLCASSWRIMNTEAFFGQGTRLTVV.